Below are 6 T cell receptor beta chains sequenced from a single sample in a study of human T cells and chemical hapten exposure. Each CDR3 protein is one row after TCRdb ran MiXCR on the RACE reads. The table has around 330,000 distinct CDR3 sequences, about 5% seen once. Described time point: pre-sensitization, week 0. Treatment defined: therapeutic diphenylcyclopropenone sensitization with weekly scalp DPC. The sample here was whole blood, taken in connection with sensitization to the hapten diphenylcyclopropenone (DPC). These receptors all stem from a woman between 18 and 29 years old with alopecia areata. Some clones in this sample may be carry-over from other donors' samples.

This clonotype has a count of ten or more. This sequence joins TRBV4-2 and TRBJ1-6; possible D gene TRBD1, 5 bases. The V end lost 1 base, the J end lost 6 bases, and 19 bases lay between the germline ends. CDR1 LGHNA and CDR2 YNFKEQ come from the germline V gene. CDR3 size: 18 residues. The CDR3, as DNA: TGTGCCAGCAGCCAAGTCCAGGCCGCCCTGGACACTAATTCACCCCTCCACTTT. Residues: CASSQVQAALDTNSPLHF.

This clonotype was seen many times. This chain uses TRBV2 with TRBJ2-3; D call uncertain. Germline V gene sequence: CDR1 SNHLY, CDR2 FYNNEI. The CDR3 is made up of 14 amino acids. Trimming cost V 1 base and J 4 bases, with 9 bases left between them. The CDR3 DNA reads as TGTGCCAGCAGTGAAGTGTCTGTGTCAGATACGCAGTATTTT. Amino acid sequence: CASSEVSVSDTQYF.

The rearrangement joins TRBV27 to TRBJ2-7, with 7 bases fitting TRBD2. V shed 5 bases and J 1 base; nucleotides not matched to a gene: 5. Germline values: CDR1 MNHEY, CDR2 SMNVEV (reference sequence). The CDR3 is 14 amino acids. The CDR3 region has the DNA TGTGCCAGCAGTCACCAGCGGGGATCCTACGAGCAGTACTTC. Protein sequence: CASSHQRGSYEQYF.

This clonotype was picked up a small number of times. The chain links TRBV7-8 to TRBJ1-2; TRBD1 matches 10 bases. V was pared by 5 bases and J by 0 bases, with 6 bases of the junction left unmatched. Germline CDR1 is SGHVS and CDR2 is FQNEAQ. This CDR3 spans 16 amino acids. This chain's CDR3 is CASSTGQGISNYGYTF. The CDR3 DNA reads as TGTGCCAGCAGCACGGGACAGGGGATTTCTAACTATGGCTACACCTTC.

The rearrangement links TRBV6-6 to TRBJ2-7; D gene ambiguous. The ends were cut back, 8 bases at V and 0 bases at J, with 14 bases in the middle. The germline V gene encodes CDR1 MNHNY and CDR2 SVGAGI (reference sequence). The CDR3 loop spans 14 amino acids. CDR3 in amino acids: CASGPLGTSYEQYF. CDR3 in DNA: TGTGCCAGCGGCCCATTGGGCACCTCCTACGAGCAGTACTTC.

This clonotype was observed many times. V is TRBV15 and J is TRBJ2-7; 9 bases map to TRBD1. There are 16 residues in the CDR3. The V and J ends lost 4 bases and 5 bases, in that order; junction bases with no gene match: 12. The germline gives CDR1 LNHNV, CDR2 YYDKDF (reference sequence). This CDR3 is CATSNHPGQGQDEQYF. The CDR3 DNA sequence: TGTGCCACCAGCAACCACCCGGGACAGGGCCAGGACGAGCAGTACTTC.